This TCR beta chain was recorded in a study of vaccination and CD4 T cells after COVID-19. Concerning this clonotype: Antigen: not known.

Treatment meaning: roughly 10-day PBMC culture with coronavirus spike peptide pools or control peptides (ViraFEST assay). An Oncomine TCR Beta short-read assay was used to sequence the DNA from cultured CD4+ T cells. MiXCR was run by TCRdb on the PCR reads, yielding one entry per CDR3 protein. Among 8,000 to 8,500 distinct CDR3 sequences listed, around 50% were seen once. Sequenced sample: CD4+ T cells from blood, cultured in vitro. This TCR derives from a human donor who had recovered from COVID-19.

CDR3 loop: CASSPQGYRYEQYF. CDR3 sequence (DNA): TGTGCCAGCAGTCCTCAGGGGTATCGTTACGAGCAGTACTTC. The rearrangement uses TRBV6-2 or TRBV6-3 and TRBJ2-7; a weak D match, TRBD1 (6 bases). The germline V gene encodes CDR1 MNHEY and CDR2 SVGEGT. Trimming left V 5 bases short and J 4 bases short, with 15 bases between. The CDR3 loop spans 14 amino acids.